These 18 T cell receptor beta chains were sequenced from one sample in a study of blood T cell repertoires in COVID-19 (dated by TCRdb to between 2020 and 2021). Libraries were prepared through the immunoSEQ multiplex PCR assay. In TCRdb, the immuneACCESS table is reduced to in-frame sequences with V and J assigned. These tables do not hold every clone; where another copy was compared, an unresolved V gene accounts for under half, and the others remain unexplained. The sample includes 220,000 or so clones, with approximately 85% observed a single time. The ten largest clones represent approximately 2.6% of the sample. Sequenced: peripheral blood. Every receptor here comes from a man aged 50-59 years who had recovered from COVID-19.

The rearrangement joins TRBV28 to TRBJ1-2, with 10 positions matching TRBD1. CDR1 and CDR2 from the germline V gene are MDHEN and SYDVKM. The CDR3 runs 15 residues. V lost 5 bases to trimming and J lost 5 bases; unmatched junction nucleotides: 8. The CDR3 sequence: CASSAGDRGPYGYTF. For the CDR3, the DNA is TGTGCCAGCAGTGCTGGGGACAGGGGTCCTTATGGCTACACCTTC.

The chain combines TRBV7-2 with TRBJ2-1; TRBD1 might be the D (5 bases). CDR1 SGHTA and CDR2 FQGNSA come from the germline V gene. The CDR3 covers 13 residues. V was clipped by 2 bases and J by 9 bases, with 11 bases between them. Written as DNA, the CDR3 is TGTGCCAGCAGCTTATGGACAAACCCTGAGCAGTTCTTC. Its translation: CASSLWTNPEQFF. Full variable domain (missing parts from reference TRBV7-2 and TRBJ2-1): GAGVSQSPSNKVTEKGKDVELRCDPISGHTALYWYRQSLGQGLEFLIYFQGNSAPDKSGLPSDRFSAERTGGSVSTLTIQRTQQEDSAVYLCASSLWTNPEQFFGPGTRLTVL.

A single count supports this clone. The rearrangement uses TRBV6-5 and TRBJ2-7; possibly TRBD2 for D (5 bases). Deletions cut 6 bases from V and 3 bases from J, with 18 bases between. This CDR3 has 15 residues. Germline V gene lookup returns CDR1 MNHEY and CDR2 SVGAGI. The CDR3 loop is CASRPRRDGVYEQYF. In DNA form, the CDR3 reads TGTGCCAGCAGACCCAGACGGGATGGAGTCTACGAGCAGTACTTC.

This clone is a singleton in its sample. This sequence joins TRBV7-9 and TRBJ2-3; TRBD1 aligns across 8 bases. Per the germline V gene, CDR1 is SEHNR and CDR2 is FQNEAQ (reference sequence). The J segment lost 6 bases and the V segment lost 5 bases, leaving 4 bases of the junction unmatched. The CDR3 has 13 residues. The CDR3 protein is CASSPTGVDTQYF. CDR3 nucleotide sequence: TGTGCCAGCAGCCCGACAGGGGTCGATACGCAGTATTTT.

This clone occurred once. The rearrangement joins TRBV7-2 to TRBJ1-1; D is undetermined. Germline V lookup: CDR1 SGHTA, CDR2 FQGNSA. Trimming removed 2 bases from V and 3 bases from J, with 7 bases in between. The CDR3 runs 13 residues. The CDR3 sequence is CASSLNRHTEAFF. The CDR3 DNA is TGTGCCAGCAGCTTAAATCGTCACACTGAAGCTTTCTTT.

The chain combines TRBV28 with TRBJ1-6; 9 bases map to TRBD1. The V gene's germline CDR1 is MDHEN and CDR2 SYDVKM. This CDR3 is 14 amino acids long. Trimming at V came to 10 bases and at J to 7 bases, leaving 8 bases not matched to a gene. The CDR3, as DNA: TGTGCCACCAGGGGGGACAGGGTAAATTCACCCCTCCACTTT. Translated: CATRGDRVNSPLHF.

This clone was seen just once. V is TRBV28 and J is TRBJ1-3; a possible D gene is TRBD1 (6 bases). This CDR3 comprises 15 residues. The germline V and J ends were trimmed by 3 bases and 0 bases, with 9 bases remaining between them. Germline V gene lookup returns CDR1 MDHEN and CDR2 SYDVKM. CDR3 nucleotide sequence: TGTGCCAGCAGTTTCGACAGGTCCTCTGGAAACACCATATATTTT. Translating gives CASSFDRSSGNTIYF.

DNA for the CDR3: TGTGCCAGCAGTTCCCAGGGATGGGGAGAGCAGTACTTC. This codes for CASSSQGWGEQYF. The rearrangement joins TRBV12-3 or TRBV12-4 to TRBJ2-7, with D tentatively TRBD1 (5 bases). With 4 bases removed from V and 7 bases from J, the gap between germline ends came to 14 bases. This CDR3 region has 13 residues.

The chain is built from TRBV10-1 and TRBJ2-4; no clear D. V was cut by 2 bases and J by 6 bases, with 8 bases left in between. This CDR3 region has 13 residues. Germline CDR1 and CDR2: WNHNN and SYGVQD (reference sequence). Here the CDR3 DNA reads TGCGCCAGCAGTGAGGCTAGTAGAAACATTCAGTACTTC. Its protein product is CASSEASRNIQYF.

The chain recombines TRBV6-4 with TRBJ2-5, with D possibly matching TRBD2 (5 bases). The CDR3 has 13 amino acids. V was trimmed by 2 bases and J by 9 bases, leaving 13 bases between them. The germline CDR1 and CDR2 sequences are MRHNA and SNTAGT. The CDR3 here is CASSDGRSGAQYF. The CDR3 DNA reads TGTGCCAGCAGTGACGGGCGGTCCGGGGCCCAGTACTTC.

This clone was picked up one time. The J gene is TRBJ1-1, the V gene TRBV2; a possible D gene is TRBD1 (5 bases). V lost 6 bases and J lost 10, with 15 bases in between. The length of the CDR3 is 12 residues. Germline values: CDR1 SNHLY, CDR2 FYNNEI. In nucleotides, the CDR3 is TGTGCCAGCAGCGGAGGGGCAGGGAGAGCTTTCTTT. Its translation: CASSGGAGRAFF.

This chain links TRBV7-9 with TRBJ1-1, with D possibly matching TRBD1 (5 bases). The length of the CDR3 is 12 residues. Per the germline V gene, CDR1 is SEHNR and CDR2 is FQNEAQ (reference sequence). Trimming cost V 6 bases and J 10 bases, with 15 bases left between them. The CDR3 sequence is CASSLLTEAAFF. CDR3 nucleotide sequence: TGTGCCAGCAGTCTCCTGACAGAAGCAGCTTTCTTT.

This chain connects TRBV7-9 to TRBJ1-2; D unresolved. V dropped 0 bases and J dropped 5 bases, with 7 bases sitting between them. Germline CDR1 is SEHNR and CDR2 is FQNEAQ (reference sequence). The CDR3 extends over 13 amino acids. CDR3 sequence (DNA): TGTGCCAGCAGCTTAGCGCGGGTGTATGGCTACACCTTC. Its translation: CASSLARVYGYTF.

V usage is TRBV28 and J usage is TRBJ2-7, with 8 bases identical to TRBD1. CDR1 and CDR2 from the germline V gene are MDHEN and SYDVKM. This CDR3 region has 22 residues. V was clipped by 4 bases and J by 1 base; unmatched bases: 27. The CDR3 loop is CASSWVKRTDREWSYYSYEQYF. Written as DNA, the CDR3 is TGTGCCAGCAGTTGGGTAAAGAGAACGGACAGGGAATGGTCATACTATTCCTACGAGCAGTACTTC.

This clone was seen a few times. The rearrangement joins TRBV11-2 to TRBJ2-7; D is uncertain. V shed 5 bases and J shed 4 bases, with 18 bases lying between them. The germline CDR1 and CDR2 sequences are SGHAT and FQNNGV. This CDR3 is built from 15 residues. The CDR3 bases are TGTGCCAGCAGCGCCCCTCTTTCCCGGGTTTACGAGCAGTACTTC. Its protein product is CASSAPLSRVYEQYF.

V gene TRBV27 combines with J gene TRBJ2-7; 9 bases fit TRBD2. Germline-derived CDR1 and CDR2 are MNHEY and SMNVEV (reference sequence). The CDR3 has 16 residues. After removal of 2 bases from V and 2 bases from J, the junction contained 7 bases not matched to a gene. The CDR3 here is CASSLKGTSRAYEQYF. In nucleotides, the CDR3 is TGTGCCAGCAGTTTAAAAGGGACTAGCAGGGCCTACGAGCAGTACTTC.

The V and J genes are TRBV5-8 and TRBJ1-5; 12 bases line up with TRBD1. CDR3 length: 15 residues. The ends lost 4 bases at V and 5 bases at J; junction bases unmatched: 4. Germline V CDR1 and CDR2: SGHTS, YDEGEE. For the CDR3, the DNA is TGTGCCAGCAGCCCCGGGACAGGGGGCCATCAGCCCCAGCATTTT. It translates to CASSPGTGGHQPQHF.

This chain uses TRBV18 with TRBJ1-1; TRBD1 aligns across 9 bases. Looked up from germline, CDR1 is KGHSH and CDR2 is LQKENI. The CDR3 loop spans 15 amino acids. The V and J ends lost 4 bases and 4 bases, in that order; junction bases with no gene match: 7. CDR3 in amino acids: CASSRGQGGSTEAFF. CDR3 coding DNA: TGTGCCAGCTCACGGGGACAGGGTGGGTCCACTGAAGCTTTCTTT.